The source of this T cell receptor (beta chain) is a study of T cell changes during pregnancy in multiple sclerosis. Using immunoSEQ multiplex PCR, the repertoire was profiled, and TCRdb retains in-frame clones only, with some absent. The sample shows 90,000 to 95,000 clones, 91% of them seen only once. The clonotype comes from a female donor with multiple sclerosis, enrolled in a pregnancy study. The material was peripheral blood, obtained before pregnancy.

The DNA of the CDR3 is TGTGCCAGCAGAGGACTAGCGGGGGGGGTGGGCACAGATACGCAGTATTTT. The encoded protein is CASRGLAGGVGTDTQYF. The chain uses TRBV2 and TRBJ2-3; 15 nucleotides match TRBD2. The CDR3 consists of 17 residues. The ends lost 6 bases at V and 1 base at J; junction bases unmatched: 5. Germline V gives CDR1 SNHLY, CDR2 FYNNEI.